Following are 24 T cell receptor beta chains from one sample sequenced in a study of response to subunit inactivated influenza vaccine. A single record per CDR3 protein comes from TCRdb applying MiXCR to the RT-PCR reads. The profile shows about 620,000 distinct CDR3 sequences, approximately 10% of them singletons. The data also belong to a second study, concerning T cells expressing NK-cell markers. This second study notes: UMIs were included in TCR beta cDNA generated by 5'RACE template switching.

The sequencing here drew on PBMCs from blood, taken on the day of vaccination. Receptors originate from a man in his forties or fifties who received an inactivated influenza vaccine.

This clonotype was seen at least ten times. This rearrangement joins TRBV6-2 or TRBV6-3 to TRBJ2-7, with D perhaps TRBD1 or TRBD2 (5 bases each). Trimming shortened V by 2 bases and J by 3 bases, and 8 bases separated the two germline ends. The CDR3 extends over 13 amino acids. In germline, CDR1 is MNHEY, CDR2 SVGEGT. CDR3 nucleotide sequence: TGTGCCAGCAGTTACGGGGCGGGCTACGAGCAGTACTTC. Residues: CASSYGAGYEQYF.

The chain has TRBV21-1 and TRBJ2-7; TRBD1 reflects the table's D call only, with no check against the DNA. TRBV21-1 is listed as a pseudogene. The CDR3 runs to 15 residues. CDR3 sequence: CTSKEGSDSYYEQYF. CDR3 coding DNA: TGTACCAGCAAAGAGGGAAGCGACAGTTACTACGAGCAGTACTTC.

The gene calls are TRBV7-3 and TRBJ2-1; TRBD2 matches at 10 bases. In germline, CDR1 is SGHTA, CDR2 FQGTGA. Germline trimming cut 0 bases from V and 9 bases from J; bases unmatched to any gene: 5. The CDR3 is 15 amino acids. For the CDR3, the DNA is TGTGCCAGCAGCTTAACAGCGGGAGGGCCCAGTGAGCAGTTCTTC. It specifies CASSLTAGGPSEQFF.

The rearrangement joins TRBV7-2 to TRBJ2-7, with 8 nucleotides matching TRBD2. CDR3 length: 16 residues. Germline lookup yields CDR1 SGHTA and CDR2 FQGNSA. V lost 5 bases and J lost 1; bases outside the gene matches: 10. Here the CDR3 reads CASSREAGVPSYEQYF. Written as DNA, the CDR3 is TGTGCCAGCAGCCGTGAAGCGGGAGTGCCTTCCTACGAGCAGTACTTC. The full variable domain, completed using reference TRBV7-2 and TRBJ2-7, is GAGVSQSPSNKVTEKGKDVELRCDPISGHTALYWYRQSLGQGLEFLIYFQGNSAPDKSGLPSDRFSAERTGGSVSTLTIQRTQQEDSAVYLCASSREAGVPSYEQYFGPGTRLTVT.

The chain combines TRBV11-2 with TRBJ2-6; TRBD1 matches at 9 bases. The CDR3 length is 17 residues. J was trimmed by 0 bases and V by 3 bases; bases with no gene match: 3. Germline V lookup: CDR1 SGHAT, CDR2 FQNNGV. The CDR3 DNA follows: TGTGCCAGCAGCTTTTACAGGGGGCGCTCTGGGGCCAACGTCCTGACTTTC. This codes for CASSFYRGRSGANVLTF.

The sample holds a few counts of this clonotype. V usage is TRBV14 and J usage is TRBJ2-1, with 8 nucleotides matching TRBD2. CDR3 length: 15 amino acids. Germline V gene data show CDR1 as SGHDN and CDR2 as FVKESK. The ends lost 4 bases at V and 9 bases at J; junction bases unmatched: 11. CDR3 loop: CASSPGTSTPGEQFF. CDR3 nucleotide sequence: TGTGCCAGCAGCCCGGGGACTAGTACGCCGGGTGAGCAGTTCTTC.

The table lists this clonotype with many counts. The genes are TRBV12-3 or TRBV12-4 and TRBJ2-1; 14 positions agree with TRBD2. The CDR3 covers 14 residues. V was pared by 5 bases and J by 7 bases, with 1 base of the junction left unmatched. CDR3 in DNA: TGTGCCAGCAGTCGACTAGCGGGAGGGAATGAGCAGTTCTTC. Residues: CASSRLAGGNEQFF.

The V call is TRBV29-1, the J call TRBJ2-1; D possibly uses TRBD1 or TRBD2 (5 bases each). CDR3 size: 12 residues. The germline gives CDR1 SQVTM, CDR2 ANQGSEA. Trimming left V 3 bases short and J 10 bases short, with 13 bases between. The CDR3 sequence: CSVDIWGNEQFF. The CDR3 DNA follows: TGCAGCGTTGATATCTGGGGGAACGAGCAGTTCTTC.

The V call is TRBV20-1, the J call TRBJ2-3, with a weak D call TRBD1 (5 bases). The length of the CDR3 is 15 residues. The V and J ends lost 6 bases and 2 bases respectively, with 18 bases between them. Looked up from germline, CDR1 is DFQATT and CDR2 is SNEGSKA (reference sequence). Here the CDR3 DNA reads TGCAGTGCGCCAGACGGGCTGACAGCCACAGATACGCAGTATTTT. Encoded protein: CSAPDGLTATDTQYF.

CDR3 coding DNA: TGCGCCAGCAGAGATACAGGGGGCGAAGAGACCCAGTACTTC. Translation gives CASRDTGGEETQYF. This chain uses TRBV5-1 with TRBJ2-5; 9 bases align to TRBD1. V shed 5 bases and J 3 bases; nucleotides not matched to a gene: 5. Germline CDR1 and CDR2: SGHRS and YFSETQ. This CDR3 contains 14 residues.

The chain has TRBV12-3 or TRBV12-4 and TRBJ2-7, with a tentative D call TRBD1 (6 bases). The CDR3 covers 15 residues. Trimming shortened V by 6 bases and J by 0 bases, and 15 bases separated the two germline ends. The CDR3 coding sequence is TGTGCCAGCAGCCCCAGGGGCGAATACTCCTACGAGCAGTACTTC. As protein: CASSPRGEYSYEQYF.

In nucleotides, the CDR3 is TGTGCCAGCAGCTTTACGGACACTACCGGCGAGCAGTACTTC. Translating gives CASSFTDTTGEQYF. The chain recombines TRBV7-2 with TRBJ2-7, with TRBD1 as a possible D gene (5 bases). V was trimmed by 3 bases and J by 6 bases, leaving 15 bases between them. CDR1 is SGHTA, CDR2 FQGNSA, per germline. CDR3 size: 14 residues.

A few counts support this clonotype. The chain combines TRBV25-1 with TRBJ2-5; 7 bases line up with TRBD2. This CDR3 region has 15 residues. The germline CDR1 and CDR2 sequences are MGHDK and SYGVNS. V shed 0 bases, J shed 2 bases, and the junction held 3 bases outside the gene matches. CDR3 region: CASSEYYGGQETQYF. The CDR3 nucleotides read TGTGCCAGCAGTGAATATTACGGGGGGCAAGAGACCCAGTACTTC. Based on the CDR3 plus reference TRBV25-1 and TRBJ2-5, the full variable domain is EADIYQTPRYLVIGTGKKITLECSQTMGHDKMYWYQQDPGMELHLIHYSYGVNSTEKGDLSSESTVSRIRTEHFPLTLESARPSHTSQYLCASSEYYGGQETQYFGPGTRLLVL.

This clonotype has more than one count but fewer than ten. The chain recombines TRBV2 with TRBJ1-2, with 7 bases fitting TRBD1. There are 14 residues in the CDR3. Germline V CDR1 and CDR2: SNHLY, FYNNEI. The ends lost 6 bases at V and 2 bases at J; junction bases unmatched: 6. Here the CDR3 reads CASRLRDRNYGYTF. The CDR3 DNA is TGTGCCAGCAGACTCCGGGACAGAAACTATGGCTACACCTTC.

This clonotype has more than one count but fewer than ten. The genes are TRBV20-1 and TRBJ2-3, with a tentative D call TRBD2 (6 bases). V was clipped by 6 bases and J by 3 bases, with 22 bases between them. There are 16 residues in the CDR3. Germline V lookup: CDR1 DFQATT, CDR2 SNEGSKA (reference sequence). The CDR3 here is CSADYFRDRGTDTQYF. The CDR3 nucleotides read TGCAGTGCCGACTATTTCCGGGACCGGGGGACAGATACGCAGTATTTT.

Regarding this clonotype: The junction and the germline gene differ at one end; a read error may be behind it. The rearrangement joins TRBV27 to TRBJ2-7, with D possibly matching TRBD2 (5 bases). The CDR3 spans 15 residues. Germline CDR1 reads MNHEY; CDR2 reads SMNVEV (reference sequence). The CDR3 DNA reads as TGCACCAGCAGTTTAAGCCCTGAGGGCTCCTACGAGCAGTACTTC. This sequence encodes CTSSLSPEGSYEQYF.

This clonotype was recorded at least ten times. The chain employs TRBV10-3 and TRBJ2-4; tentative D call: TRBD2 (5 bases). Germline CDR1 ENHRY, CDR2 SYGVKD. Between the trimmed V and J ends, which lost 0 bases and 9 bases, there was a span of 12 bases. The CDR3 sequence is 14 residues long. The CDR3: CAISESDLEAIQYF. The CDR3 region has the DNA TGTGCCATCAGTGAGTCGGACTTAGAAGCCATTCAGTACTTC.

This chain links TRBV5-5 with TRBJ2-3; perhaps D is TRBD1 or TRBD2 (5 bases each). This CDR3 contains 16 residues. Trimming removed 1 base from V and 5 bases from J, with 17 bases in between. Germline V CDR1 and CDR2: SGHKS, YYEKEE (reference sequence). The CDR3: CASSLNSDRGRDTQYF. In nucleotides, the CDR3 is TGTGCCAGCAGCTTGAATTCGGATCGGGGACGAGATACGCAGTATTTT.

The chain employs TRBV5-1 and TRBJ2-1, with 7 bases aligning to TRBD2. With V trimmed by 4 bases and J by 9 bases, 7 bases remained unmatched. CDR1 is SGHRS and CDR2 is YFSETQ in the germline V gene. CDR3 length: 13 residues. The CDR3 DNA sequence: TGCGCCAGCAGCATGACCGGGGGGTCTGAGCAGTTCTTC. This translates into CASSMTGGSEQFF.

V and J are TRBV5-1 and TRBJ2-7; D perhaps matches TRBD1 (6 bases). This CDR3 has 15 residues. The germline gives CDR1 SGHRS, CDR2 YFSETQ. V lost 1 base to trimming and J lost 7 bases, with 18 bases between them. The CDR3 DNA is TGCGCCAGCAGCTTGTCACCAGGGGCCACTGAGGAGCAGTACTTC. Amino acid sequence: CASSLSPGATEEQYF.

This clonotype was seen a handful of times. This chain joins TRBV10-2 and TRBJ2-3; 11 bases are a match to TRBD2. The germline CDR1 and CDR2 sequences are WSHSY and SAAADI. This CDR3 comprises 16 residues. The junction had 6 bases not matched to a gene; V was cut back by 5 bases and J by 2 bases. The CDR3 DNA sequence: TGCGCCAGCAGTTCGCGACTAGCGGGGAACACAGATACGCAGTATTTT. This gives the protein CASSSRLAGNTDTQYF.

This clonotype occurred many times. In DNA form, the CDR3 reads TGCAGTGCTCCCATTGACAGGGGGGTAGCCAAAAACATTCAGTACTTC. Its translation: CSAPIDRGVAKNIQYF. The V call is TRBV20-1, the J call TRBJ2-4, with 9 bases aligning to TRBD1. Germline CDR1 is DFQATT and CDR2 is SNEGSKA (reference sequence). The ends lost 5 bases at V and 0 bases at J; junction bases unmatched: 8. CDR3 length: 16 amino acids.

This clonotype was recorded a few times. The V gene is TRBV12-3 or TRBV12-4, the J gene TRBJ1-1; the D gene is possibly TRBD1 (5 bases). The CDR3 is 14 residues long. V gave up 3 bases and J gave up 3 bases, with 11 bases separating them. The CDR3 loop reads CASSFIGEDTEAFF. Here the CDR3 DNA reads TGTGCCAGCAGTTTCATAGGGGAGGACACTGAAGCTTTCTTT.

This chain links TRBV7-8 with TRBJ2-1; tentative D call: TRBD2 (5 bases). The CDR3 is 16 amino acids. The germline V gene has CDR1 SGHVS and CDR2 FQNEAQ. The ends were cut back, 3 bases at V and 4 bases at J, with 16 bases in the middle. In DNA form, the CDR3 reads TGTGCCAGCAGCTTCGGGGTTCGGGTACCATACAATGAGCAGTTCTTC. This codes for CASSFGVRVPYNEQFF.